These 18 T cell receptor beta chains originate from one sample sequenced in a study of T cell responses to AZD1222 COVID-19 vaccine. Generated by immunoSEQ multiplex PCR, the TCRdb table keeps only in-frame clones and is missing some. The sample has around 160,000 clones, around 91% seen once; the top ten hold 4% to 6%. The input for sequencing was peripheral blood, taken on day 0 of AZD1222 vaccination. The source of these receptors is an adult in good health.

Notes on this clone: Other DNA sequences in this specimen translate into the identical CDR3. This sequence joins TRBV29-1 and TRBJ2-7; 14 positions agree with TRBD2. CDR3 length: 13 amino acids. Germline CDR1 SQVTM, CDR2 ANQGSEA. After removal of 6 bases from V and 4 bases from J, the junction contained 2 bases not matched to a gene. CDR3 amino acids: CSVGTSGSYEQYF. The CDR3 DNA follows: TGCAGCGTCGGGACTAGCGGGAGTTACGAGCAGTACTTC.

The J gene is TRBJ2-1, the V gene TRBV12-3 or TRBV12-4, with TRBD1 matching over 9 bases. V lost 8 bases and J lost 7; bases outside the gene matches: 3. The CDR3 length is 12 residues. The CDR3: CASRDRENEQFF. The CDR3 DNA reads TGTGCCAGCCGGGACAGGGAAAATGAGCAGTTCTTC.

This clone has only one observation. V usage is TRBV6-2 or TRBV6-3 and J usage is TRBJ1-2; no clear D gene. CDR3 size: 12 residues. Trimming stripped 5 bases from V and 0 bases from J, with 4 bases between. Germline CDR1 MNHEY, CDR2 SVGEGT. Here the CDR3 reads CASSQSNYGYTF. In DNA, the CDR3 is TGTGCCAGCAGTCAATCTAACTATGGCTACACCTTC.

This chain connects TRBV6-1 to TRBJ1-3, with D unresolved. The CDR3 runs to 15 residues. Germline CDR1 and CDR2: MNHNS and SASEGT. The V end was cut by 1 base, the J end by 4 bases, with 11 bases between. The CDR3 bases are TGTGCCAGCAGTGAAGAAAAGGGCTCCGGAAACACCATATATTTT. It codes for CASSEEKGSGNTIYF.

The chain is built from TRBV2 and TRBJ1-1; TRBD1 is a possible D gene (5 bases). Trimming stripped 5 bases from V and 0 bases from J, with 10 bases between. Germline CDR1 SNHLY, CDR2 FYNNEI. The CDR3 is 14 amino acids. The CDR3 sequence is CASSKTVMNTEAFF. CDR3 in DNA: TGTGCCAGCAGTAAGACAGTAATGAACACTGAAGCTTTCTTT.

The chain is built from TRBV7-2 and TRBJ1-2; D possibly corresponds to TRBD1 (6 bases). The CDR3 spans 17 residues. V lost 1 base and J lost 1, with 16 bases in between. The germline CDR1 and CDR2 sequences are SGHTA and FQGNSA. CDR3 bases: TGTGCCAGCAGCTTAGTAGGAGGAGGACAGCATAACTATGGCTACACCTTC. Encoded protein: CASSLVGGGQHNYGYTF.

This CDR3 reads CASSSPFRDLSSYNSPLHF. CDR3 nucleotides: TGTGCCAGCAGTTCTCCCTTCCGGGACTTAAGCTCCTATAATTCACCCCTCCACTTT. The chain uses TRBV6-2 or TRBV6-3 and TRBJ1-6; possible D gene TRBD1, 5 bases. This CDR3 is 19 amino acids long. The V end was cut by 4 bases, the J end by 0 bases, with 19 bases between. The V gene's germline CDR1 is MNHEY and CDR2 SVGEGT.

The chain recombines TRBV9 with TRBJ1-2; 10 bases align to TRBD1. CDR1 is SGDLS, CDR2 YYNGEE, per germline. The trim removed 4 bases at V and 4 bases at J, leaving 10 bases unmatched. This CDR3 region has 16 residues. In DNA form, the CDR3 reads TGTGCCAGCAGCATCAGCTGGGACAGGGGCCTCTATGGCTACACCTTC. Amino acids: CASSISWDRGLYGYTF.

The genes are TRBV2 and TRBJ1-1; D uncertain. CDR1 SNHLY and CDR2 FYNNEI come from the germline V gene. CDR3 length: 11 amino acids. V dropped 7 bases and J dropped 7 bases, with 10 bases sitting between them. CDR3: CASNLYGEAFF. The CDR3 DNA is TGTGCCAGCAACCTTTATGGTGAAGCTTTCTTT. The complete variable domain, with remaining parts taken from reference TRBV2 and TRBJ1-1, reads EPEVTQTPSHQVTQMGQEVILRCVPISNHLYFYWYRQILGQKVEFLVSFYNNEISEKSEIFDDQFSVERPDGSNFTLKIRSTKLEDSAMYFCASNLYGEAFFGQGTRLTVV.

The J gene is TRBJ1-2, the V gene TRBV5-8; D uncertain. The CDR3 contains 13 residues. The germline V gene has CDR1 SGHTS and CDR2 YDEGEE. The V end was cut by 1 base, the J end by 4 bases, with 8 bases between. The CDR3 DNA reads as TGTGCCAGCAGCTTGCGGGCCGGCTATGGCTACACCTTC. This gives the protein CASSLRAGYGYTF.

The chain has TRBV6-2 or TRBV6-3 and TRBJ2-5; 9 bases fit TRBD1. The V and J ends lost 5 bases and 4 bases, in that order; junction bases with no gene match: 8. Germline V gene data show CDR1 as MNHEY and CDR2 as SVGEGT. The CDR3 has 15 residues. This chain's CDR3 is CASSHGQGRRETQYF. The CDR3 region has the DNA TGTGCCAGCAGTCACGGACAGGGGAGGCGAGAGACCCAGTACTTC.

The count of this clone is one. The rearrangement uses TRBV4-1 and TRBJ1-2; no clear D gene. V dropped 5 bases and J dropped 0 bases, with 16 bases sitting between them. Germline CDR1 is MGHRA and CDR2 is YSYEKL. The CDR3 sequence is 16 residues long. This CDR3 is CASSSGVGRANYGYTF. The CDR3 DNA is TGCGCCAGCAGCTCTGGGGTAGGCCGGGCTAACTATGGCTACACCTTC.

The V and J genes are TRBV20-1 and TRBJ1-1, with TRBD1 identical over 7 bases. The CDR3 totals 11 residues. Looked up from germline, CDR1 is DFQATT and CDR2 is SNEGSKA (reference sequence). With 7 bases clipped from V and 9 bases from J, the junction kept 8 bases outside the gene matches. The DNA for the CDR3 is TGCAGTGACCTACAGGGGTTTCAAGCTTTCTTT. This encodes CSDLQGFQAFF.

The chain joins TRBV3-1 (or the pseudogene TRBV3-2) to TRBJ1-3; D unresolved. Trimming shortened V by 1 base and J by 3 bases, and 10 bases separated the two germline ends. Germline V lookup: CDR1 LGHDT, CDR2 YNNKEL (reference sequence). The CDR3 runs to 15 residues. The CDR3 here is CASSQGVGIGNTIYF. DNA for the CDR3: TGTGCCAGCAGCCAAGGGGTCGGGATTGGAAACACCATATATTTT.

This chain connects TRBV5-1 to TRBJ2-6; D gene ambiguous. Germline CDR1 is SGHRS and CDR2 is YFSETQ. V was trimmed by 8 bases and J by 0 bases, leaving 9 bases between them. This CDR3 spans 14 amino acids. This CDR3 reads CASSWASGANVLTF. The CDR3 bases are TGCGCCAGTTCCTGGGCCTCTGGGGCCAACGTCCTGACTTTC.

The genes are TRBV11-2 and TRBJ1-6, with no clear D. V dropped 7 bases and J dropped 0 bases, with 10 bases sitting between them. Germline CDR1 SGHAT, CDR2 FQNNGV. The CDR3 is 15 residues long. In DNA, the CDR3 is TGTGCCAGCAACCCTATGAGCTCCTATAATTCACCCCTCCACTTT. It specifies CASNPMSSYNSPLHF. The full variable domain, in which reference TRBV11-2 and TRBJ1-6 provide the parts outside the CDR3, is EAGVAQSPRYKIIEKRQSVAFWCNPISGHATLYWYQQILGQGPKLLIQFQNNGVVDDSQLPKDRFSAERLKGVDSTLKIQPAKLEDSAVYLCASNPMSSYNSPLHFGNGTRLTVT.

This chain links TRBV9 with TRBJ2-1, with 13 nucleotides matching TRBD2. The germline gives CDR1 SGDLS, CDR2 YYNGEE. This CDR3 has 18 amino acids. With 4 bases clipped from V and 5 bases from J, the junction kept 12 bases outside the gene matches. The CDR3 is CASSSPIEGLAGHNEQFF. The CDR3 region has the DNA TGTGCCAGCAGCTCCCCGATAGAGGGACTAGCGGGGCACAATGAGCAGTTCTTC.

The genes are TRBV20-1 and TRBJ1-1; possibly TRBD1 for D (6 bases). Trimming removed 3 bases from V and 5 bases from J, with 7 bases in between. There are 11 residues in the CDR3. The V gene's germline CDR1 is DFQATT and CDR2 SNEGSKA (reference sequence). The CDR3 region has the DNA TGCAGTGCTAGTACAGGGACTGAAGCTTTCTTT. Its translation is CSASTGTEAFF.